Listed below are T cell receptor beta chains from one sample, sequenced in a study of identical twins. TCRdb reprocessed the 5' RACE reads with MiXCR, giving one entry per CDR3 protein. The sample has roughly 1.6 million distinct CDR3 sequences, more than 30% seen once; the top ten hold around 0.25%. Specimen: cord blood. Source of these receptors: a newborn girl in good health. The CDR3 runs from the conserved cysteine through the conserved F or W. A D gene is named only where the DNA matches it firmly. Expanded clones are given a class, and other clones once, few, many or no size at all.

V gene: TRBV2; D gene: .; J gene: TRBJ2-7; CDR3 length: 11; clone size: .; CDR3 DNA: TGTGCCAGCGGGGGAATTTACGAGCAGTACTTC; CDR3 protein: CASGGIYEQYF
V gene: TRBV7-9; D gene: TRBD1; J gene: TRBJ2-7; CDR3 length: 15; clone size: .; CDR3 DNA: TGTGCCAGCAGCCCCGGAGGGACAGGGGCTAACGAGCAGTACTTC; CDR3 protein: CASSPGGTGANEQYF
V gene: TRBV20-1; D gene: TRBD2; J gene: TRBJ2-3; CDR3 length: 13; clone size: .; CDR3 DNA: TGCAGTGTAAAGACACTAGCGAGCCACCCGCAGTATTTT; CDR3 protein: CSVKTLASHPQYF
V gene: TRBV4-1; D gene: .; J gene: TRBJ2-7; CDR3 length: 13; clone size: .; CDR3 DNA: TGCGCCAGCAGCGGGCCCACCACTTACGAGCAGTACTTC; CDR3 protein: CASSGPTTYEQYF
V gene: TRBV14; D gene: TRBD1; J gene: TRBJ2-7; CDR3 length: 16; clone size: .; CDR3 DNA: TGTGCCAGCAGCTTGAAATACAGGGGGCCGGACAATGAGCAGTACTTC; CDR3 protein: CASSLKYRGPDNEQYF
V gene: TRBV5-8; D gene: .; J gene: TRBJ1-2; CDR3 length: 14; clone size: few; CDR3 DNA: TGTGCCAGCAGCTTGGGGTACAGAAACTATGGCTACACCTTC; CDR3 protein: CASSLGYRNYGYTF
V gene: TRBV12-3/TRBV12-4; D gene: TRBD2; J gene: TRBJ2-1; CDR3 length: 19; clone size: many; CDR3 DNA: TGTGCCAGCAGCCCCCCGACCCGAAGGCTAGCGGGCACCTACAATGAGCAGTTCTTC; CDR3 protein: CASSPPTRRLAGTYNEQFF
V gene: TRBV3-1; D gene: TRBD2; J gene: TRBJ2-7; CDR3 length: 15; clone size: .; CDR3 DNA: TGTGCCAGCAGCCAAGCGGGAGGCCTCTCCTACGAGCAGTACTTC; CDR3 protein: CASSQAGGLSYEQYF
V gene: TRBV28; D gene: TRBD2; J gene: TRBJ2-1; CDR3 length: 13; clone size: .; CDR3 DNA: TGTGCCAGCACCTTAGCGGGGGAAAATGAGCAGTTCTTC; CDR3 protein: CASTLAGENEQFF
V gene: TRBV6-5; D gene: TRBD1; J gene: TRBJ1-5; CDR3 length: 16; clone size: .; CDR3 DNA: TGTGCCAGCAGTTACTCGATAAACAGGGGGAATCAGCCCCAGCATTTT; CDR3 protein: CASSYSINRGNQPQHF
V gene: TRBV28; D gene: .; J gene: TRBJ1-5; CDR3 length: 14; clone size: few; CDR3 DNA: TGTGCCAGCAGCCTAGGGTACGGGGATCAGCCCCAGCATTTT; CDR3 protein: CASSLGYGDQPQHF
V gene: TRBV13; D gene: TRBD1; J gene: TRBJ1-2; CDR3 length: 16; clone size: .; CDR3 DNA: TGTGCCAGCAGCCGGCTGACAGGGGGCGGGAACTATGGCAACACCTTC; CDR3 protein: CASSRLTGGGNYGNTF
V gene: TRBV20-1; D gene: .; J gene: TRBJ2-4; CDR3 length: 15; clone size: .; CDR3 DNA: TGCAGTGCTGACAGGGCTAGCGGGTCCAAAAACATTCAGTACTTC; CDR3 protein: CSADRASGSKNIQYF
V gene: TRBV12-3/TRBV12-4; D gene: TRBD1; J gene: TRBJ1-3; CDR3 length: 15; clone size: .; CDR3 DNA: TGTGCCAGCAGTCCCGGACAGGGCGGAGGGAACACCATATATTTT; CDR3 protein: CASSPGQGGGNTIYF
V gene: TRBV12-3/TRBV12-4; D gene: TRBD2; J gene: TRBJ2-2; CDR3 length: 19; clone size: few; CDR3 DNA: TGTGCCAGCAGTTTAGGACTAGCGGGCCCCCAGGTGGGCACCGGGGAGCTGTTTTTT; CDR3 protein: CASSLGLAGPQVGTGELFF
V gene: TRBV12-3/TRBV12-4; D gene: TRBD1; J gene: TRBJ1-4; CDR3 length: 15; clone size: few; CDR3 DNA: TGTGCCAGCAGCCCCTCCCTCACAGGGGATGAAAAACTGTTTTTT; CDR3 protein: CASSPSLTGDEKLFF
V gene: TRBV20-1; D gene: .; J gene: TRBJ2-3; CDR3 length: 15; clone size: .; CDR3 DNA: TGCAGTGCTAGAGACGGGACCAAACACACAGATACGCAGTATTTT; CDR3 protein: CSARDGTKHTDTQYF
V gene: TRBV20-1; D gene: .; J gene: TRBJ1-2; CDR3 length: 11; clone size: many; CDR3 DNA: TGCAGTGCTAGTCCGAACTATGGCTACACCTTC; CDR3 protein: CSASPNYGYTF
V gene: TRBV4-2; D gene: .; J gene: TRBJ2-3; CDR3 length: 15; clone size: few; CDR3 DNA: TGTGCCAGCAGCCAAGATTCGCGCAGCACAGATACGCAGTATTTT; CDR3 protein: CASSQDSRSTDTQYF
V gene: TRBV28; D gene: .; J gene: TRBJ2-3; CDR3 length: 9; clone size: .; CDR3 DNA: TGTGCCAGCGGGACTGGGCAGTATTTT; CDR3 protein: CASGTGQYF
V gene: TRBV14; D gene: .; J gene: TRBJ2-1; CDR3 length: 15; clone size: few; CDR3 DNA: TGTGCCAGCAGCCAAGGGGCCCTACGCCAGGATGAGCAGTTCTTC; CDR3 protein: CASSQGALRQDEQFF
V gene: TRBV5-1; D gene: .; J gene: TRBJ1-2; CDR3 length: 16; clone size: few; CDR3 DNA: TGCGCCAGCAGCTTCATTATGCCAGGGAGGACCTATGGCTACACCTTC; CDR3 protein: CASSFIMPGRTYGYTF
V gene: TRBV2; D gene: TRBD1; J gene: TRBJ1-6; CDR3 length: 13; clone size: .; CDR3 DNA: TGTGCCACCGGGACAGGGGGAAATTCACCCCTCCACTTT; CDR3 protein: CATGTGGNSPLHF
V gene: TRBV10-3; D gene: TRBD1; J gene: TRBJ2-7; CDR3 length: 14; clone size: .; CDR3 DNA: TGTGCCATCAGGGAGACGGACAGGCCCTACAAGCAGTACTTC; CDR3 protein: CAIRETDRPYKQYF
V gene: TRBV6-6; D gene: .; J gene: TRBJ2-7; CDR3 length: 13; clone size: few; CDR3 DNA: TGTGCCAGCATGTGGGGGAGCGGGTCCGAGCAGTACTTC; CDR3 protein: CASMWGSGSEQYF
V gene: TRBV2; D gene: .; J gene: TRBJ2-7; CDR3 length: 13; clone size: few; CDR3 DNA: TGTGCCAGCAGTGATAGGACAGACTACGAGCAGTACTTC; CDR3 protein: CASSDRTDYEQYF
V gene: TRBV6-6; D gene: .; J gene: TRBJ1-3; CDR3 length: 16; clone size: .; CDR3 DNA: TGTGCCAGCAGCCACCGGGACGACCTACTTGGAAACACCATATATTTT; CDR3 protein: CASSHRDDLLGNTIYF
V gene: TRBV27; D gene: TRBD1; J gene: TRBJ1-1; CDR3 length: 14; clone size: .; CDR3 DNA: TGTGCCAGCAGGCTACAGGGGGGGGTTACTGAAGCTTTCTTT; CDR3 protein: CASRLQGGVTEAFF
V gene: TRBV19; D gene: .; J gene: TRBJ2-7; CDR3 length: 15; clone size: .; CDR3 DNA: TGTGCCAGTAGGCCCACCGGGACCAGCAGGTTCGAGCAGTACTTC; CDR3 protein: CASRPTGTSRFEQYF
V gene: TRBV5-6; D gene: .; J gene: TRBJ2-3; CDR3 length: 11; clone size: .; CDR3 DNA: TGTGCCAGCAGCCGGGACAACGACGGGTATTTT; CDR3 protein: CASSRDNDGYF
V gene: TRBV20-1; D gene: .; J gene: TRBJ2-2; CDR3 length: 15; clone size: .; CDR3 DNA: TGCAGTGCTAGAAGCAGCGGGCCGAACACCGGGGAGCTGTTTTTT; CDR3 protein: CSARSSGPNTGELFF
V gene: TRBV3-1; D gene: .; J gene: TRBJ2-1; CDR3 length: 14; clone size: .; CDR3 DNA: TGTGCCAGCAGCGATTGGGACACCCACAATGAGCAGTTCTTC; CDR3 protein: CASSDWDTHNEQFF
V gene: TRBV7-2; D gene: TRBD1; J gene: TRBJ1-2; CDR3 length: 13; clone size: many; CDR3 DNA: TGTGCCAGCAGTCCCGACAGGGTGAGCGGCTACACCTTC; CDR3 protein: CASSPDRVSGYTF
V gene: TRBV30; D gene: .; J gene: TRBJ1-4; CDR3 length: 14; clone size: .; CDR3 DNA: TGTGCCTGGAGAGTACAGGGATTTAGGGAAAAACTGTTTTTT; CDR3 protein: CAWRVQGFREKLFF
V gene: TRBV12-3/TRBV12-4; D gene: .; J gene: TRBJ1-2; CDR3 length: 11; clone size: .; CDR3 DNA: TGTGCCAGCGGAGCTCCCTATGGCTACACCTTC; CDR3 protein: CASGAPYGYTF
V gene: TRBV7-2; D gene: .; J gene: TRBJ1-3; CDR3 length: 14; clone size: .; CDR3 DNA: TGTGCCAGCAGCTTCGCGACCCGGTCGAACACCATATATTTT; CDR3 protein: CASSFATRSNTIYF
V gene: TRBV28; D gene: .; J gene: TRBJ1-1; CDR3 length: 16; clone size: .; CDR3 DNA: TGTGCCAGCAGTTTACACTCACAGGGTTTGAGCACTGAAGCTTTCTTT; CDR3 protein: CASSLHSQGLSTEAFF
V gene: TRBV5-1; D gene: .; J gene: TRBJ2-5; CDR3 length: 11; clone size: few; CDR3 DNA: TGCGCCAGCCGGAAGGCAGAGACCCAGTACTTC; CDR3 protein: CASRKAETQYF
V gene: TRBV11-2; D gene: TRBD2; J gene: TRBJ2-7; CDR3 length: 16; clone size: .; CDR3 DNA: TGTGCCAGCAGCTTCCCTTTGGGGGGGGGCTCCTACGAGCAGTACTTC; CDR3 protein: CASSFPLGGGSYEQYF
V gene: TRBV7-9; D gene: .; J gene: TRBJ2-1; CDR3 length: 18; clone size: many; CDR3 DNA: TGTGCCAGCAGCTTAATATTTGGGTCGCGGCGGTCCTACAATGAGCAGTTCTTC; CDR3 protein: CASSLIFGSRRSYNEQFF
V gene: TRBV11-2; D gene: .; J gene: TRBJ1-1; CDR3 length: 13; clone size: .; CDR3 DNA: TGTGCCAGCAGCTTAGACTCAACGGCTGGAGCTTTCTTT; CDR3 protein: CASSLDSTAGAFF
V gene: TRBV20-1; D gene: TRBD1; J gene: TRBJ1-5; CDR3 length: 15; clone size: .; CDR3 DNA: TGCAGTGCTAGAGATGGGACAGGGAGGGGTCAGCCCCAGCATTTT; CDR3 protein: CSARDGTGRGQPQHF
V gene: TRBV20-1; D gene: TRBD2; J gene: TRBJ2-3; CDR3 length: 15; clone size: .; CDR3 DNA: TGCAGTGCTAGAGATAGCGGGGGGAGCACAGATACGCAGTATTTT; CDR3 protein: CSARDSGGSTDTQYF
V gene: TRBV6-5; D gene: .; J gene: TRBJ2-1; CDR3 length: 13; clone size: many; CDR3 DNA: TGTGCCAGCAGTACGGGCCAATACAATGAGCAGTTCTTC; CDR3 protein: CASSTGQYNEQFF
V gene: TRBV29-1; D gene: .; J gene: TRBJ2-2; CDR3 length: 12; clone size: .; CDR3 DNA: TGCAGCGTTGCATGGAACACCGGGGAGCTGTTTTTT; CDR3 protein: CSVAWNTGELFF
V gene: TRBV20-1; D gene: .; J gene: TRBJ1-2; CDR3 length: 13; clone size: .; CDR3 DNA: TGCAGTGCTAGAGAGGCAGGAGACTATGGCTACACCTTC; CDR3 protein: CSAREAGDYGYTF
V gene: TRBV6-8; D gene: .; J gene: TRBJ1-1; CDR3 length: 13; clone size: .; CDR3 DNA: TGTTCCAGCAGTTACTCACAGAACACTGAAGCTTTCTTT; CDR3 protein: CSSSYSQNTEAFF
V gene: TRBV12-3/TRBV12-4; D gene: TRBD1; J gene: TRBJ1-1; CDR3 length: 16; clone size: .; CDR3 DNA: TGTGCCAGCAGCCGGAGACTTACAGGGGACAAGGCTGAAGCTTTCTTT; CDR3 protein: CASSRRLTGDKAEAFF
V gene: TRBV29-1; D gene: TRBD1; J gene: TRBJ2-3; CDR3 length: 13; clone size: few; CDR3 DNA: TGCAGCGTTGGGGGGACAGGCACAGATACGCAGTATTTT; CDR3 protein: CSVGGTGTDTQYF
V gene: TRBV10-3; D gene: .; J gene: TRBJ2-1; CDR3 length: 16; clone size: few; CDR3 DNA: TGTGCCATCAGTGAGTCGCGGAAAGGCTCCTACAATGAGCAGTTCTTC; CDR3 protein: CAISESRKGSYNEQFF
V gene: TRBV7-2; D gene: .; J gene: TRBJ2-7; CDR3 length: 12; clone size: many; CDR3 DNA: TGTGCCAGCAGTTTAGATGCAGGCGAGCAGTACTTC; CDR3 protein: CASSLDAGEQYF
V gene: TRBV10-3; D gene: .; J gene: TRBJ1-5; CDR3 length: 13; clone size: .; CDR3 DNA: TGTGCCATCGCCGGGGTATGGAATCAGCCCCAGCATTTT; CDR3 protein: CAIAGVWNQPQHF